This TCR beta chain comes out of a study of beta chain features in type 1 diabetes. By way of CD45RO/CCR7/CD25/CD127/CD95/CD27, the CD4+ regulatory, stem cell-like memory, central memory and naive cells were sorted. This clone was observed a few times. This CDR3 region has 14 residues. The germline gives CDR1 SGDLS, CDR2 YYNGEE. Trimming took 0 bases from V and 2 from J, leaving 9 bases between them. Every isolated RNA sample was fully reverse transcribed, so sequencing captured expressed TCRB transcripts. TCRdb's copy holds only in-frame clones and misses some; the assay was immunoSEQ multiplex PCR. The profile shows 400,000 to 500,000 clones, roughly 14% of them singletons.

The sample was naive CD4+ T cells from blood. The genes are TRBV9 and TRBJ2-7, with D unresolved. The sequence derives from a man aged 30 to 45 in good health. CDR3 nucleotides: TGTGCCAGCAGCGTAGGGCCGAACGCCTACGAGCAGTACTTC. This translates into CASSVGPNAYEQYF.